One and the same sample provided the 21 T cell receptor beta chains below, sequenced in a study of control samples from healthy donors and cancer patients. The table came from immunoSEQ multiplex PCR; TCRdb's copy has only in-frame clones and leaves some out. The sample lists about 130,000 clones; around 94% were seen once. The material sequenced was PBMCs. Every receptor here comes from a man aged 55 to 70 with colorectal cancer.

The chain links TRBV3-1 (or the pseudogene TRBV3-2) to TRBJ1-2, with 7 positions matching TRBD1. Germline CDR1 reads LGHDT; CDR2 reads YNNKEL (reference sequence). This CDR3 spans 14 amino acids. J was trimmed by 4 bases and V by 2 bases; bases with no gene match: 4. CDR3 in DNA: TGTGCCAGCAGCCAACAGGGACAGACCTATGGCTACACCTTC. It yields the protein CASSQQGQTYGYTF.

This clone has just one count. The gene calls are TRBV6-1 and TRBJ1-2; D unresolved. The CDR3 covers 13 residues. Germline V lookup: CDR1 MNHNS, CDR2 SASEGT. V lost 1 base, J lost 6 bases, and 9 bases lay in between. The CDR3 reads CASSEGHTNGYTF. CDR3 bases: TGTGCCAGCAGTGAAGGGCATACTAATGGCTACACCTTC.

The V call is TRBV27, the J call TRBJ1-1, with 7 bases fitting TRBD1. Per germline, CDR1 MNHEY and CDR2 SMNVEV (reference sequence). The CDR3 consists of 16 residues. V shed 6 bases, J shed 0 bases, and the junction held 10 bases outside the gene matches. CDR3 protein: CASSVDQGGMNTEAFF. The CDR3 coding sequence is TGTGCCAGCAGCGTCGACCAGGGGGGAATGAACACTGAAGCTTTCTTT.

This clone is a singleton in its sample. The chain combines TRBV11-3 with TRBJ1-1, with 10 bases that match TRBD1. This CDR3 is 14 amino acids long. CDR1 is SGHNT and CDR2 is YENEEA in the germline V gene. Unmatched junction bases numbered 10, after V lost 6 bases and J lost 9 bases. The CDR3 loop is CASRAQGDRGQAFF. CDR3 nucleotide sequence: TGTGCCAGCAGGGCGCAGGGGGACAGGGGACAAGCTTTCTTT. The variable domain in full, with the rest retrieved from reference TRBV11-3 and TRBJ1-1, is EAGVVQSPRYKIIEKKQPVAFWCNPISGHNTLYWYLQNLGQGPELLIRYENEEAVDDSQLPKDRFSAERLKGVDSTLKIQPAELGDSAVYLCASRAQGDRGQAFFGQGTRLTVV.

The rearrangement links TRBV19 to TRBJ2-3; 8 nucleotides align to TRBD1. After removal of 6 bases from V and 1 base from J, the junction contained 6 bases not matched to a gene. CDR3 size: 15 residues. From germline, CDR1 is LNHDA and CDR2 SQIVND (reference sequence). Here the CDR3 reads CASSPDREGTDTQYF. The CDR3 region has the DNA TGTGCCAGTAGCCCGGACAGGGAAGGCACAGATACGCAGTATTTT.

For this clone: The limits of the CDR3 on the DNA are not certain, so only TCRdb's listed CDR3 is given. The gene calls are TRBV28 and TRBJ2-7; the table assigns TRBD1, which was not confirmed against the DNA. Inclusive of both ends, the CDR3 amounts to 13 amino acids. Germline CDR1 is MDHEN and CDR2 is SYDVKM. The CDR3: CASSSSTNYEQYF.

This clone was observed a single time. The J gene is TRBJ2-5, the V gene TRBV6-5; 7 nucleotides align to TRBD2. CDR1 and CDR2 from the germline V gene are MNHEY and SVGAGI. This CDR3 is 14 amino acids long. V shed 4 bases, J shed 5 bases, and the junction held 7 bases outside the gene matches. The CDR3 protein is CASSSWEGRETQYF. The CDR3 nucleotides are TGTGCCAGCAGTTCCTGGGAGGGGAGGGAGACCCAGTACTTC.

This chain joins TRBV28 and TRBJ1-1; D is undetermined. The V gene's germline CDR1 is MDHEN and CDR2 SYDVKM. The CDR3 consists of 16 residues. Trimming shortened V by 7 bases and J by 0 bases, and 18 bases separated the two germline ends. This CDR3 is CASTFISGFMNTEAFF. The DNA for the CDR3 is TGTGCCAGCACCTTCATATCGGGGTTCATGAACACTGAAGCTTTCTTT.

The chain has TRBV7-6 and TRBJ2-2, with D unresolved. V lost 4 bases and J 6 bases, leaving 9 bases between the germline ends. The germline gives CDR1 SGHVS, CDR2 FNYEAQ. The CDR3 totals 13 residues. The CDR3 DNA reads TGTGCCAGCAGCTCAGACGAGGCCGGGGAGCTGTTTTTT. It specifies CASSSDEAGELFF. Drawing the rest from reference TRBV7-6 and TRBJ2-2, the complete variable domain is GAGVSQSPRYKVTKRGQDVALRCDPISGHVSLYWYRQALGQGPEFLTYFNYEAQQDKSGLPNDRFSAERPEGSISTLTIQRTEQRDSAMYRCASSSDEAGELFFGEGSRLTVL.

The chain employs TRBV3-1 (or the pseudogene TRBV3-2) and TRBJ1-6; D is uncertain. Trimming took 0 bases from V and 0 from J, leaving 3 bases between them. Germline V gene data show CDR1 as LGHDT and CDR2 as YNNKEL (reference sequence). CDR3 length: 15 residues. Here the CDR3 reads CASSQDTSYNSPLHF. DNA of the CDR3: TGTGCCAGCAGCCAAGACACCTCCTATAATTCACCCCTCCACTTT.

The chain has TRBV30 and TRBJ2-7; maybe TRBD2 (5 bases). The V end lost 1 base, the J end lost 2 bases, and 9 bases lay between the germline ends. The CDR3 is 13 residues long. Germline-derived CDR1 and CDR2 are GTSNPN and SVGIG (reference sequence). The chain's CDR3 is CAWSAGSTYEQYF. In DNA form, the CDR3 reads TGTGCCTGGAGTGCGGGAAGCACCTACGAGCAGTACTTC.

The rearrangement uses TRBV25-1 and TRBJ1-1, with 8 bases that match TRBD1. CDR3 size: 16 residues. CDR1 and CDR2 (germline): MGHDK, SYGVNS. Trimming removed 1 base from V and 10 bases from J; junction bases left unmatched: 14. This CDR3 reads CASSESPDMIQGGAFF. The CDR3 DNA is TGTGCCAGCAGTGAATCCCCCGACATGATACAGGGGGGAGCTTTCTTT.

CDR3 amino acids: CASGAGGREQFF. The CDR3 DNA reads as TGTGCCAGCGGGGCGGGGGGGCGTGAGCAGTTCTTC. The V call is TRBV3-1 (or the pseudogene TRBV3-2), the J call TRBJ2-1; 9 bases match TRBD2. CDR1 is LGHDT, CDR2 YNNKEL, per germline (reference sequence). The length of the CDR3 is 12 residues. V dropped 8 bases and J dropped 9; count of bases not matched to a gene: 5.

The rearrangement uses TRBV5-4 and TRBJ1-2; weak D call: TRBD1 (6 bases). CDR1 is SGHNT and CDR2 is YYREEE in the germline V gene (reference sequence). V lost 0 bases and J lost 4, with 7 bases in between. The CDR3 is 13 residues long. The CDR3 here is CASSLAGVYGYTF. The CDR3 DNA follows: TGTGCCAGCAGCTTGGCAGGGGTCTATGGCTACACCTTC.

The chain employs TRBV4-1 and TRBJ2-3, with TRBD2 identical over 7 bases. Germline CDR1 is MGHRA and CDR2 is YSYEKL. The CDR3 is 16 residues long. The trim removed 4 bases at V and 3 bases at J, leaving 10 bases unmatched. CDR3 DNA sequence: TGCGCCAGCAGCCTCCGGACTGGGGGGGGGACAGATACGCAGTATTTT. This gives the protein CASSLRTGGGTDTQYF.

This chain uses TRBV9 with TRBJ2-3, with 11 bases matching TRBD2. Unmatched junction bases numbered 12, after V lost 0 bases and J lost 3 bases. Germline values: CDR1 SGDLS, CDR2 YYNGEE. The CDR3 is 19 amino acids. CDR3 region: CASSVGISGGAGGTDTQYF. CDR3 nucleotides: TGTGCCAGCAGCGTAGGGATTAGCGGGGGGGCAGGAGGGACAGATACGCAGTATTTT.

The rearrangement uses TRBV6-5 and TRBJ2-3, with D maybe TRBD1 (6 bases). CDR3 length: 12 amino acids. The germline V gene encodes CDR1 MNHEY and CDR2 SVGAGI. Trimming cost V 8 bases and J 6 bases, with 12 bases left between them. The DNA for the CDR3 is TGTGCCAGCCAGGGGTTTCAGGATACGCAGTATTTT. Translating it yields CASQGFQDTQYF.

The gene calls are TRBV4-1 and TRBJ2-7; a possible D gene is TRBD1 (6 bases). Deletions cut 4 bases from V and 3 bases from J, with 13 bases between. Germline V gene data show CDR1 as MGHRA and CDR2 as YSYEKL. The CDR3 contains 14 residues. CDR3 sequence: CASSLTDRVYEQYF. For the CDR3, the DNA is TGCGCCAGCAGCCTTACGGACAGAGTCTACGAGCAGTACTTC.

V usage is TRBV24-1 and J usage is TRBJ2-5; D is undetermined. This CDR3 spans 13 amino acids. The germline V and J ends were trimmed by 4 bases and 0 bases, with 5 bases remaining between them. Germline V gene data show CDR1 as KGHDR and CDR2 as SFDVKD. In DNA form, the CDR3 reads TGTGCCACCAGTGACAGTTACCAAGAGACCCAGTACTTC. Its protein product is CATSDSYQETQYF.

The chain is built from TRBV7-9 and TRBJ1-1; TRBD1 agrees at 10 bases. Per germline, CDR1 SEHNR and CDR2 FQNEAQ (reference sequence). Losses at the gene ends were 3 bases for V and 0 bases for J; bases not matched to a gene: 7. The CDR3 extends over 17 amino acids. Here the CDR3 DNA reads TGTGCCAGCAGCTTGGAGCCGGGACAGGGGATGAACACTGAAGCTTTCTTT. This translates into CASSLEPGQGMNTEAFF.

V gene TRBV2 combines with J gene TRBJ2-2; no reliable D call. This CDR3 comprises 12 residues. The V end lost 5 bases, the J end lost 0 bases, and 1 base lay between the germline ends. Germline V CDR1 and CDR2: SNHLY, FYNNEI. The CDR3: CASSTNTGELFF. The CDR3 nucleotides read TGTGCCAGCAGTACGAACACCGGGGAGCTGTTTTTT.